Shown below are 5 T cell receptor beta chains from a single sample sequenced in a study of CD8 T cells in ankylosing spondylitis. Whole-study results and caveats: A TCR beta motif made of eight highly homologous variants seemed typical of ankylosing spondylitis blood.

One entry per CDR3 protein, called by TCRdb with MiXCR from the 5' RACE reads. Among hundreds of thousands of distinct CDR3 sequences listed, 10% to 15% were seen once. No antigens are known for them. Source material: blood, either unsorted or a sorted T cell fraction (not recorded which). The receptors come from a male donor with ankylosing spondylitis.

This clonotype was counted a few times. The rearrangement uses TRBV9 and TRBJ2-5; a weak D match, TRBD1 (6 bases). The CDR3 is 16 residues long. V shed 3 bases and J shed 4 bases, with 19 bases lying between them. CDR1 and CDR2 (germline): SGDLS, YYNGEE. The CDR3 DNA follows: TGTGCCAGCAGCGCCGAAACAGGGTTCGCAGGAGAGACCCAGTACTTC. Translated, it gives CASSAETGFAGETQYF.

This clonotype was observed a few times. The chain employs TRBV5-1 and TRBJ2-3; 9 bases match TRBD1. Losses at the gene ends were 6 bases for V and 3 bases for J; bases not matched to a gene: 8. Germline CDR1 is SGHRS and CDR2 is YFSETQ. CDR3 length: 15 residues. The CDR3 DNA reads as TGCGCCAGCATCCGCGGGACAGGGTTAACAGATACGCAGTATTTT. Translated, it gives CASIRGTGLTDTQYF. Variable domain in full (rest from reference TRBV5-1 and TRBJ2-3): KAGVTQTPRYLIKTRGQQVTLSCSPISGHRSVSWYQQTPGQGLQFLFEYFSETQRNKGNFPGRFSGRQFSNSRSEMNVSTLELGDSALYLCASIRGTGLTDTQYFGPGTRLTVL.

The chain uses TRBV12-3 or TRBV12-4 and TRBJ1-2, with D tentatively TRBD1 (5 bases). The CDR3 runs 15 residues. V lost 7 bases to trimming and J lost 4 bases, with 19 bases between them. CDR3 amino acids: CASTQENSLSYGYTF. CDR3 bases: TGTGCCAGCACACAGGAGAACAGCCTTTCCTATGGCTACACCTTC.

In its sample, this clonotype was seen a few times. The CDR3 spells CSATKSGASGYFQETQYF. CDR3 coding DNA: TGCAGTGCTACCAAGAGTGGGGCTAGCGGATACTTTCAGGAGACCCAGTACTTC. The genes are TRBV20-1 and TRBJ2-5, with 7 bases matching TRBD2. V lost 4 bases to trimming and J lost 5 bases; unmatched junction nucleotides: 22. The CDR3 loop spans 18 amino acids. Germline CDR1 and CDR2: DFQATT and SNEGSKA (reference sequence).

The sample holds a few counts of this clonotype. CDR3 in amino acids: CASTPRLSYEQYF. The CDR3 region has the DNA TGTGCCAGCACCCCACGTCTTTCCTACGAGCAGTACTTC. J is TRBJ2-7 and V is TRBV6-1, with D uncertain. CDR1 and CDR2 from the germline V gene are MNHNS and SASEGT. CDR3 length equals 13 residues. Trimming took off 7 bases at V and 1 base at J, with 11 bases between the two ends.